The text below deals with one TCR beta chain. Donors were healthy HIV-negative adults without recent acute infections or vaccinations. The genomic DNA of each subset was split evenly across several immunoSEQ plates. Method: immunoSEQ multiplex PCR; TCRdb's copy keeps in-frame clones and lacks some. The repertoire has fewer than 550,000 clones, nearly 80% of them found once; the top ten carry 9.5% to 15%. This entry comes from a study of shared clonotypes between healthy human individuals. V dropped 6 bases and J dropped 1 base, with 14 bases sitting between them. Germline assignment: CDR1 SGHRS and CDR2 YFSETQ. CDR3 length equals 15 residues.

The rearrangement joins TRBV5-1 to TRBJ1-5; D is ambiguous. Sequencing used PBMCs. The sequence was obtained from a woman in her thirties or forties in good health. Some clones in this sample may be carry-over from other donors' samples. CDR3 sequence: CASKFGPESNQPQHF. In DNA, the CDR3 is TGCGCCAGCAAGTTCGGGCCGGAAAGCAATCAGCCCCAGCATTTT. The whole variable domain, filled in from reference TRBV5-1 and TRBJ1-5, reads KAGVTQTPRYLIKTRGQQVTLSCSPISGHRSVSWYQQTPGQGLQFLFEYFSETQRNKGNFPGRFSGRQFSNSRSEMNVSTLELGDSALYLCASKFGPESNQPQHFGDGTRLSIL.